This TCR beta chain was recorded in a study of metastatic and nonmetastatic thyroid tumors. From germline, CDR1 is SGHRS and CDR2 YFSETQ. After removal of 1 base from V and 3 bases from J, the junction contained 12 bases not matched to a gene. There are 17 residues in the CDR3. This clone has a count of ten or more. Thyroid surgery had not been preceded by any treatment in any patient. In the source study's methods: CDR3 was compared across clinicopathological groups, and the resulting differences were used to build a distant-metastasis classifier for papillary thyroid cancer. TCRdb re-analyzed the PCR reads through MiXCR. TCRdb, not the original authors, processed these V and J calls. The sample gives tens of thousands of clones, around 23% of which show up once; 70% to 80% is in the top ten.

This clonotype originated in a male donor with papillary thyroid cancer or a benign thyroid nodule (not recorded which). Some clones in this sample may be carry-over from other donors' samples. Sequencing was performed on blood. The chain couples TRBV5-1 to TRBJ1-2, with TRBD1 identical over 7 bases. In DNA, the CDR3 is TGCGCCAGCAGCTTGAGATTTGTCGGACAGGCGGACTATGGCTACACCTTC. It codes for CASSLRFVGQADYGYTF.